This T cell receptor beta chain was found in a study of blood T cells in healthy people across ages. Together with a sample-barcoded 5' primer, a J-beta primer mix was included in a second PCR lasting roughly 6 to 12 cycles. TCRdb used MiXCR to reprocess the 5' RACE reads, holding one entry per CDR3 protein. The sample contains about 810,000 distinct CDR3 sequences, under 40% of which appear only once. Germline CDR1 and CDR2: SQVTM and ANQGSEA. CDR3 length: 14 amino acids. In the case of this clonotype: This may come from a read error, since a much larger clone is one base off.

This rearrangement joins TRBV29-1 to TRBJ2-1, with 9 bases identical to TRBD2. Sequenced: blood. The receptor was derived from a man aged 18 to 29 in good health. CDR3 DNA sequence: TGCGGCGTTGAGTTGCGGGGGGGCCAGAATGAGCAGTTCTTC. Its translation is CGVELRGGQNEQFF.